This entry features one T cell receptor beta chain sequence. Researchers ran the PCR with 60 Vbeta and 13 Jbeta primers. Sequenced by immunoSEQ multiplex PCR; TCRdb stores in-frame clones only, minus some. Of fewer than 250,000 clones listed, under 80% are singletons. This entry comes from a study of cytomegalovirus exposure and HLA in healthy donors. This CDR3 has 11 amino acids. Germline V gene sequence: CDR1 SEHNR, CDR2 FQNEAQ (reference sequence). The sequenced material came from PBMCs. The chain uses TRBV7-9 and TRBJ2-5; no definite D call. The end of the DNA is better explained by TRBJ2-7, so the J call may be wrong. The origin of this receptor is a girl aged 2 to 9 in good health and CMV-seronegative. CDR3 DNA sequence: TGTGCCAGCAGCTTAAATTTCGAGCAGTACTTC. It specifies CASSLNFEQYF.